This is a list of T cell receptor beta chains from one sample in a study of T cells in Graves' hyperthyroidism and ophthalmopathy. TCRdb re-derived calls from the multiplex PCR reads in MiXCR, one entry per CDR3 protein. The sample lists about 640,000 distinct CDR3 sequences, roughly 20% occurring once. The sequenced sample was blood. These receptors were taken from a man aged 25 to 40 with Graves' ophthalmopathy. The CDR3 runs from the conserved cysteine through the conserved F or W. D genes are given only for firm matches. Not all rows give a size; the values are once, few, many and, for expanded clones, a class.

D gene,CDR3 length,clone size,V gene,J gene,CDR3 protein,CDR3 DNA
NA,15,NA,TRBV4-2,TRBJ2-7,CASSPGRRGSYEQYF,TGTGCCAGCAGCCCGGGACGGAGAGGCTCCTACGAGCAGTACTTC
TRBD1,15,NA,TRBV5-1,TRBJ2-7,CASSQLQGATYEQYF,TGCGCCAGCAGCCAGCTACAGGGGGCGACGTACGAGCAGTACTTC
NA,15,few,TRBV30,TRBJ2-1,CAWADGSSSYNEQFF,TGTGCCTGGGCTGACGGGAGCAGCTCCTACAATGAGCAGTTCTTC
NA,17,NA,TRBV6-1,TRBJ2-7,CASSLTPDKSWAGEQYF,TGTGCCAGCAGCTTGACCCCGGACAAATCATGGGCAGGCGAGCAGTACTTC
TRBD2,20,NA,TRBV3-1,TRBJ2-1,CASSRPVAGGGSGSYNEQFF,TGTGCCAGCAGCCGACCCGTGGCGGGAGGAGGTAGTGGCTCCTACAATGAGCAGTTCTTC
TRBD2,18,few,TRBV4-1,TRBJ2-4,CASSQDQWTSGNKNIQYF,TGCGCCAGCAGCCAAGATCAATGGACTAGCGGGAATAAAAACATTCAGTACTTC
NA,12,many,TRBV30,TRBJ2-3,CAWSPSTDTQYF,TGTGCCTGGAGTCCTAGCACAGATACGCAGTATTTT
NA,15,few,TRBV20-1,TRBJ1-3,CSARAAAAPGNTIYF,TGCAGTGCTAGAGCGGCGGCAGCACCTGGAAACACCATATATTTT
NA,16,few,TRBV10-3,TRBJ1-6,CAISEWSGGSDSPLHF,TGTGCCATCAGTGAATGGTCGGGGGGATCCGATTCACCCCTCCACTTT
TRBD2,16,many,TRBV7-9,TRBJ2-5,CASSSTQILAGQTQYF,TGTGCCAGCAGCTCCACTCAGATTCTAGCGGGGCAGACCCAGTACTTC
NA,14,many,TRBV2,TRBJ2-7,CASKEGGLGYEQYF,TGTGCCAGCAAGGAGGGAGGTTTGGGCTACGAGCAGTACTTC
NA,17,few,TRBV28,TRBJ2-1,CASSPRPAAGSYNEQFF,TGTGCCAGCAGTCCCCGACCAGCGGCGGGATCCTACAATGAGCAGTTCTTC
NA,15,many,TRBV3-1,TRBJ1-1,CASSQVGAMNTEAFF,TGTGCCAGCAGCCAAGTAGGAGCGATGAACACTGAAGCTTTCTTT
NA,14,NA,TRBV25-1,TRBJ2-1,CASSDRTIFNEQFF,TGTGCCAGCAGTGATCGGACTATCTTCAATGAGCAGTTCTTC
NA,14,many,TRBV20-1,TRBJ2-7,CSARKAGSSYEQYF,TGCAGTGCTAGAAAGGCAGGTAGCTCCTACGAGCAGTACTTC
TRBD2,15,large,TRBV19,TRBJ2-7,CASSIEGLAGDEQYF,TGTGCCAGTAGTATAGAGGGACTAGCGGGAGACGAGCAGTACTTC
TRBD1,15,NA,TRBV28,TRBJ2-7,CASSSARQGAYEQYF,TGTGCCAGCAGTTCTGCTAGGCAGGGGGCCTACGAGCAGTACTTC
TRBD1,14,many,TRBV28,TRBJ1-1,CASTPGTGYTEAFF,TGTGCCAGCACCCCAGGGACAGGGTACACTGAAGCTTTCTTT
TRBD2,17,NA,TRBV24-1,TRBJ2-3,CATSDAELAGVADTQYF,TGTGCCACCAGTGATGCAGAACTAGCGGGAGTGGCAGATACGCAGTATTTT
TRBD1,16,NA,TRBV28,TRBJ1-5,CASSLLWTGRNQPQHF,TGTGCCAGCAGTTTACTCTGGACAGGGCGGAATCAGCCCCAGCATTTT
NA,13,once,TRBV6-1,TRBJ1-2,CASSNQGRYGYTF,TGTGCCAGCAGTAACCAGGGGAGATATGGCTACACCTTC
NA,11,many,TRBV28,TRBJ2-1,CASSPHNEQFF,TGTGCCAGCAGTCCCCACAATGAGCAGTTCTTC
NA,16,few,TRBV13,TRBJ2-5,CASSLDGGRVGETQYF,TGTGCCAGCAGCTTAGATGGGGGGCGCGTGGGAGAGACCCAGTACTTC
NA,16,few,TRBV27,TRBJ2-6,CASPPGKLSGANVLTF,TGTGCCAGCCCCCCCGGGAAACTCTCTGGGGCCAACGTCCTGACTTTC
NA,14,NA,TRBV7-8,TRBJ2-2,CASSSQVITGELFF,TGTGCCAGCAGCTCTCAAGTAATCACCGGGGAGCTGTTTTTT
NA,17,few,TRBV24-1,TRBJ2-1,CATSDKTSRSSYNEQFF,TGTGCCACCAGTGATAAGACTAGTCGGAGCTCCTACAATGAGCAGTTCTTC
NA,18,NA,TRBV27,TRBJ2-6,CASSLNPGRGSGANVLTF,TGTGCCAGCAGTTTAAATCCAGGGCGAGGTAGTGGGGCCAACGTCCTGACTTTC
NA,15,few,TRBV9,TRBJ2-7,CASSAGLTHSYEQYF,TGTGCCAGCAGCGCGGGACTTACCCACTCCTACGAGCAGTACTTC
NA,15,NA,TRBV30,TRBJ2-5,CAWSVLGHPQETQYF,TGTGCCTGGAGTGTACTAGGGCATCCCCAAGAGACCCAGTACTTC
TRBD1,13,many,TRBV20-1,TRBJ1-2,CSARSGTGTGYTF,TGCAGTGCTAGAAGTGGGACAGGGACTGGCTACACCTTC
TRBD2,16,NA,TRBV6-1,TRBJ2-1,CASSEGLAGGRNEQFF,TGTGCCAGCAGTGAAGGACTAGCGGGAGGGAGGAATGAGCAGTTCTTC
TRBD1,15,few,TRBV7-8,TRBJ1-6,CASSFFDRGNSPLHF,TGTGCCAGCAGCTTCTTTGACAGGGGAAATTCACCCCTCCACTTT
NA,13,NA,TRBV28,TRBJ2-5,CASGPGARETQYF,TGTGCCAGCGGCCCCGGGGCCCGCGAGACCCAGTACTTC
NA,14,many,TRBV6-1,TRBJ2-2,CASSEVTDTGELFF,TGTGCCAGCAGTGAAGTAACGGACACCGGGGAGCTGTTTTTT
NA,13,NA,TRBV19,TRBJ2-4,CASSIQGGNIQYF,TGTGCCAGTAGTATCCAGGGGGGAAACATTCAGTACTTC
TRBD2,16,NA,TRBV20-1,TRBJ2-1,CSAQKGTSGRRDEQFF,TGCAGTGCTCAGAAAGGGACTAGCGGGAGGAGAGATGAGCAGTTCTTC
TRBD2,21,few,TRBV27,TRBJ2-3,CASSQNPLAGVRDRSTDTQYF,TGTGCCAGCAGCCAGAACCCACTAGCGGGAGTGAGGGATAGGAGCACAGATACGCAGTATTTT
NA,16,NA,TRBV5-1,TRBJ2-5,CASSLERRGGGETQYF,TGCGCCAGCAGCTTGGAGCGCAGGGGCGGGGGAGAGACCCAGTACTTC
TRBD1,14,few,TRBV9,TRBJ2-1,CASSVTGASNEQFF,TGTGCCAGCAGCGTGACAGGGGCTAGCAATGAGCAGTTCTTC
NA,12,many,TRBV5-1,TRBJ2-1,CASSLAFNEQFF,TGCGCCAGCAGCTTGGCGTTCAATGAGCAGTTCTTC
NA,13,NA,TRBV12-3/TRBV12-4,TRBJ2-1,CASSLALGHEQFF,TGTGCCAGCAGTTTAGCCCTGGGACATGAGCAGTTCTTC
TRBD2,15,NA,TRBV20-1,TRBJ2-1,CSARVGSAGGHEQFF,TGCAGTGCTAGAGTTGGGTCAGCGGGAGGCCACGAGCAGTTCTTC
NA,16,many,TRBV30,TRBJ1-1,CAWSKAGELLSTEAFF,TGTGCCTGGAGTAAGGCGGGGGAACTACTTTCGACTGAAGCTTTCTTT
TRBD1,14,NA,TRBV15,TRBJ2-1,CATRRTGSYNEQFF,TGTGCCACCCGAAGGACAGGGTCCTACAATGAGCAGTTCTTC
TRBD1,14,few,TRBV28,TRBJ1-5,CASSLPGQAQPQHF,TGTGCCAGCAGTTTACCCGGACAGGCTCAGCCCCAGCATTTT
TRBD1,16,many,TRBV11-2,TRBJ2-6,CASSLDRVTGANVLTF,TGTGCCAGCAGCTTGGACAGGGTGACTGGGGCCAACGTCCTGACTTTC
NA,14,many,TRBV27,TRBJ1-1,CASSLAFGVAEAFF,TGTGCCAGCAGTTTAGCTTTTGGCGTCGCTGAAGCTTTCTTT
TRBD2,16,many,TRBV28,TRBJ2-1,CASRHMLGGSYNEQFF,TGTGCCAGCAGGCACATGTTGGGCGGGAGTTACAATGAGCAGTTCTTC
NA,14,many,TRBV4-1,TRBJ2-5,CASSQPRGGETQYF,TGCGCCAGCAGCCAGCCCAGGGGGGGAGAGACCCAGTACTTC
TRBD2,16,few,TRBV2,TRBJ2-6,CASKGLAGGGANVLTF,TGTGCCAGCAAGGGACTAGCGGGAGGTGGGGCCAACGTCCTGACTTTC